This is a list of T cell receptor beta chains from one sample in a study of control samples from healthy donors and cancer patients. Some clones are missing from TCRdb's copy, which holds only in-frame ones; the method was immunoSEQ multiplex PCR. The profile covers about 120,000 clones, with approximately 94% appearing a single time and less than 4% taken by the ten largest. The sample taken for sequencing was blood. Receptor source: a man in his thirties or forties in good health. Each CDR3 is given with its conserved first and last residue. A D gene is named only where the DNA matches it firmly. Clone size is not always given. Where it is, it says once, few, many or a class for expanded clones.

size	J	D	V	DNA	CDR3
-	TRBJ2-3	TRBD2	TRBV11-2	TGTGCCAGCAGCTTAGGAGGTAGCGGGGGGGCCTTGGATACGCAGTATTTT	CASSLGGSGGALDTQYF
-	TRBJ2-7	-	TRBV27	TGTGCCAGCAGTTTATCCCCGAGCTCCTACGAGCAGTACTTC	CASSLSPSSYEQYF
-	TRBJ2-3	TRBD2	TRBV19	TGTGCCAGTAGGGGAAGTAGCGGGGGGCCCACAGATACGCAGTATTTT	CASRGSSGGPTDTQYF
-	TRBJ1-5	-	TRBV6-6	TGTGCCAGCAGCTTAGGGCAGCCCCAGCATTTT	CASSLGQPQHF
-	TRBJ1-1	-	TRBV5-4	TGTGCCAGCAGCCCTACAGGGTACACTGAAGCTTTCTTT	CASSPTGYTEAFF
-	TRBJ1-1	TRBD1	TRBV27	TGTGCCAGCAAAACCCGGGACAGTATTGAAGCTTTCTTT	CASKTRDSIEAFF
-	TRBJ2-7	-	TRBV6-2/TRBV6-3	TGTGCCAGCAGTTATGATCAGAGCTCCTACGAGCAGTACTTC	CASSYDQSSYEQYF
-	TRBJ2-1	TRBD1	TRBV28	TGTGCCAGCAGTTTAATCGGACAGGGGTCGCGGAATGAGCAGTTCTTC	CASSLIGQGSRNEQFF
-	TRBJ2-7	-	TRBV9	TGTGCCAGCAGCGTAGGACCCGGGGCGGCCACCTACGAGCAGTACTTC	CASSVGPGAATYEQYF
-	TRBJ1-1	-	TRBV11-2	TGTGCCAGCACCAGCTGGGGTTCTGAAGCTTTCTTT	CASTSWGSEAFF
-	TRBJ1-5	-	TRBV7-6	TGTGCCAGCAGCTTAGTTCCGGGGCCCAATCAGCCCCAGCATTTT	CASSLVPGPNQPQHF
once	TRBJ2-7	TRBD1	TRBV5-1	TGCGCCAGCAGCTACGGACAGGACTTTCCCTACGAGCAGTACTTC	CASSYGQDFPYEQYF
-	TRBJ1-4	-	TRBV11-2	TGTGCCAGCAGCTTAGGGACCCGCGGAGAAAAACTGTTTTTT	CASSLGTRGEKLFF
-	TRBJ2-7	-	TRBV11-3	TGTGCCAGCAGCTTATCGGGGCCCCACGAGCAGTACTTC	CASSLSGPHEQYF
-	TRBJ2-3	-	TRBV29-1	TGCAGCGTTTCCTCCTACACAGATACGCAGTATTTT	CSVSSYTDTQYF
-	TRBJ1-6	-	TRBV30	TGTGCCTGGAGTGTTCGGCAGGTCAGGATTTCACCCCTCCACTTT	CAWSVRQVRISPLHF
-	TRBJ2-7	TRBD2	TRBV6-2/TRBV6-3	TGTGCCAGCAGTTTAGAGGCTAGCGGAACCTACGAGCAGTACTTC	CASSLEASGTYEQYF
-	TRBJ2-1	-	TRBV7-9	TGTGCCAGCAGCTTAAGGCAACCCTGGAATGAGCAGTTCTTC	CASSLRQPWNEQFF
-	TRBJ2-7	TRBD2	TRBV7-2	TGTGCCAGCAGCTTCCGAAGATCTGCGGGGGGTTTCTCCTACGAGCAGTACTTC	CASSFRRSAGGFSYEQYF
-	TRBJ1-4	-	TRBV30	TGTGCCTGGAGATTCCACCTGGGTGAAAAACTGTTTTTT	CAWRFHLGEKLFF